Sequencing of this T cell receptor (beta chain) was carried out in a study of cytomegalovirus exposure and HLA in healthy donors. Across the study: The early release's HLA-typed donors yielded 78 million or so unique TCRs.

This PCR relied on a set of 60 Vbeta primers and 13 Jbeta primers. The assay was immunoSEQ multiplex PCR, and TCRdb's table has in-frame clones only and misses some. The sample lists about 50,000 clones, roughly 80% occurring once. Overall study results and limits: It is likely that the observed cluster of highly shared sequence variants was a sequencing artifact.

CDR1 and CDR2 from the germline V gene are SGHVS and FQNEAQ. With 1 base clipped from V and 11 bases from J, the junction kept 7 bases outside the gene matches. CDR3 size: 14 residues. As to this clone: What it recognizes is unknown.

Sequencing was done on a sample of PBMCs. The V call is TRBV7-8, the J call TRBJ1-4; 7 bases agree with TRBD1. This sequence originates from a man aged 25-45 years in good health and CMV-seronegative. CDR3 bases: TGTGCCAGCAGCTTAGTCTCAGGGGGAGAGAAACTGTTTTTT. Protein product: CASSLVSGGEKLFF.